A selection of T cell receptor beta chains follows, all from one sample in a study of blood T cell repertoires in COVID-19. Repertoires were generated with immunoSEQ multiplex PCR, while TCRdb's copy carries only in-frame clones and drops some. This table has around 130,000 clones, roughly 85% appearing once. Material for sequencing was peripheral blood. All receptors derive from a man in his fifties with acute or convalescent COVID-19. CDR3s include the opening cysteine and the closing phenylalanine or tryptophan. A D gene is named only where the DNA matches it firmly. The size of a clone is reported for some rows only, either as once, few or many, or as a class for expanded clones.

v_gene: TRBV18
abundance: NA
d_gene: NA
j_gene: TRBJ1-3
CDR3aa: CASSPPGGIGNTIYF
CDR3nt: TGTGCCAGCTCACCGCCTGGAGGGATAGGGAACACCATATATTTT

v_gene: TRBV18
abundance: NA
d_gene: NA
j_gene: TRBJ1-1
CDR3aa: CASSPRQGRENTEAFF
CDR3nt: TGTGCCAGCTCACCACGTCAGGGAAGGGAGAACACTGAAGCTTTCTTT

v_gene: TRBV9
abundance: NA
d_gene: NA
j_gene: TRBJ1-2
CDR3aa: CASSVESRAANYGYTF
CDR3nt: TGTGCCAGCAGCGTAGAATCCAGGGCGGCTAACTATGGCTACACCTTC

v_gene: TRBV5-1
abundance: NA
d_gene: NA
j_gene: TRBJ1-2
CDR3aa: CASSPGQSYGYTF
CDR3nt: TGCGCCAGCAGCCCAGGACAGAGCTATGGCTACACCTTC

v_gene: TRBV30
abundance: NA
d_gene: NA
j_gene: TRBJ2-7
CDR3aa: CAWIGDTDSYEQYF
CDR3nt: TGTGCCTGGATCGGGGACACTGACTCCTACGAGCAGTACTTC

v_gene: TRBV4-1
abundance: NA
d_gene: NA
j_gene: TRBJ2-7
CDR3aa: CASSQDGGTGTREQYF
CDR3nt: TGCGCCAGCAGCCAAGACGGAGGAACAGGGACGCGTGAGCAGTACTTC

v_gene: TRBV28
abundance: NA
d_gene: TRBD1
j_gene: TRBJ2-7
CDR3aa: CASSLLAGGGEQYF
CDR3nt: TGTGCCAGCAGTTTATTAGCAGGGGGCGGCGAGCAGTACTTC

v_gene: TRBV29-1
abundance: NA
d_gene: NA
j_gene: TRBJ2-7
CDR3aa: CSVARVGYEQYF
CDR3nt: TGCAGCGTTGCCAGGGTCGGCTACGAGCAGTACTTC

v_gene: TRBV28
abundance: once
d_gene: NA
j_gene: TRBJ2-7
CDR3aa: CASSYPNRDNEQYF
CDR3nt: TGTGCCAGCAGTTATCCTAACCGGGACAACGAGCAGTACTTC

v_gene: TRBV6-4
abundance: NA
d_gene: NA
j_gene: TRBJ2-1
CDR3aa: CASSDDEGDRDEQFF
CDR3nt: TGTGCCAGCAGTGACGACGAGGGAGATCGGGATGAGCAGTTCTTC

v_gene: TRBV11-1
abundance: NA
d_gene: NA
j_gene: TRBJ1-6
CDR3aa: CASSITGFGSPLHF
CDR3nt: TGTGCCAGCAGCATCACAGGGTTTGGGTCACCCCTCCACTTT

v_gene: TRBV29-1
abundance: NA
d_gene: NA
j_gene: TRBJ1-1
CDR3aa: CSVDRGNTEAFF
CDR3nt: TGCAGCGTTGATCGGGGGAACACTGAAGCTTTCTTT

v_gene: TRBV28
abundance: once
d_gene: TRBD1
j_gene: TRBJ1-2
CDR3aa: CASVQDRVYGYTF
CDR3nt: TGTGCCAGCGTTCAGGACAGGGTATATGGCTACACCTTC

v_gene: TRBV27
abundance: NA
d_gene: NA
j_gene: TRBJ2-1
CDR3aa: CASSLSGPYNEQFF
CDR3nt: TGTGCCAGCAGTTTATCGGGCCCTTACAATGAGCAGTTCTTC

v_gene: TRBV25-1
abundance: NA
d_gene: TRBD1
j_gene: TRBJ1-2
CDR3aa: CASSRGTGGSNYGYTF
CDR3nt: TGTGCCAGCAGTCGCGGGACAGGGGGCTCAAACTATGGCTACACCTTC

v_gene: TRBV6-6
abundance: NA
d_gene: NA
j_gene: TRBJ2-1
CDR3aa: CASSYPRQRDEQFF
CDR3nt: TGTGCCAGCAGTTACCCCCGTCAGCGCGATGAGCAGTTCTTC

v_gene: TRBV11-3
abundance: NA
d_gene: NA
j_gene: TRBJ1-3
CDR3aa: CASSLVGSSGNTIYF
CDR3nt: TGTGCCAGCAGCTTAGTGGGCAGCTCTGGAAACACCATATATTTT

v_gene: TRBV4-1
abundance: NA
d_gene: NA
j_gene: TRBJ1-2
CDR3aa: CASSQTYGGYGYTF
CDR3nt: TGCGCCAGCAGCCAGACGTACGGGGGCTATGGCTACACCTTC

v_gene: TRBV10-3
abundance: NA
d_gene: TRBD1
j_gene: TRBJ1-2
CDR3aa: CAISGGQGFHGYTF
CDR3nt: TGTGCCATCAGTGGGGGACAGGGGTTCCATGGCTACACCTTC

v_gene: TRBV7-2
abundance: NA
d_gene: NA
j_gene: TRBJ1-6
CDR3aa: CASSLDFSALHF
CDR3nt: TGTGCCAGCAGCTTAGATTTTTCGGCCCTCCACTTT

v_gene: TRBV24-1
abundance: NA
d_gene: TRBD1
j_gene: TRBJ2-3
CDR3aa: CATSSGQGVTDTQYF
CDR3nt: TGTGCCACCAGTTCGGGACAGGGGGTCACAGATACGCAGTATTTT

v_gene: TRBV3-1/TRBV3-2
abundance: NA
d_gene: NA
j_gene: TRBJ2-7
CDR3aa: CASSWHYEQYF
CDR3nt: TGTGCCAGCAGCTGGCACTACGAGCAGTACTTC

v_gene: TRBV27
abundance: NA
d_gene: TRBD2
j_gene: TRBJ2-7
CDR3aa: CASSLAPAGLTYEQYF
CDR3nt: TGTGCCAGCAGTTTAGCCCCCGCGGGACTAACCTACGAGCAGTACTTC

v_gene: TRBV29-1
abundance: NA
d_gene: NA
j_gene: TRBJ1-2
CDR3aa: CSVVPRANYGYTF
CDR3nt: TGCAGCGTTGTTCCGCGAGCTAACTATGGCTACACCTTC